This T cell receptor beta chain was documented in a study of chemoradiotherapy in HPV16-positive cancers (dated 2022 in TCRdb). Regarding the complete study: Functional T-cell assays on cells from two HPV16-positive patients defined candidate HPV-specific T-cell clones and common TCR motifs. The study asked whether T-cell immunity to the HPV oncoproteins E6 and E7 changes during chemoradiotherapy and whether this immunity affects survival. Next, the candidate HPV-specific TCRs and motifs were followed in TCR repertoires from around 93 patients with HPV-related cancers. The investigation overall reported the following: Expansion of candidate HPV-specific clones and E7-related TCR motifs was observed in the tumor microenvironment during treatment, whereas no such expansion was observed for non-HPV-specific T cells. Only two HPV16-positive patients were used to derive the functional definition of HPV-specific T cells, and the survival association was reported for HPV16-positive patients. In HPV16-positive patients, expansion of HPV-responsive T cells during chemoradiotherapy was found to be associated with improved recurrence-free survival.

Notes on this clone: Its specific antigen is unknown. No clone much larger than this one lies a single base away; base qualities are absent.

Library method: the immunoSEQ multiplex PCR assay. TCRdb took this table from immuneACCESS and kept in-frame rearrangements with V and J called. Such tables lack part of the clones; where checked against another copy, unresolved V genes explain under half of the gap, and the rest is unexplained. Here the sample has roughly 860 clones; about 93% occur a single time. In total, the top ten clones hold 3% to 3.5% of the sample. Repertoires were sampled multiple times during chemoradiotherapy, which allowed clonal expansion in the tumor microenvironment to be followed. The V end loses 3 bases and the J end loses 4 bases, and a stretch of 7 bases separates them. The germline V gene encodes CDR1 DFQATT and CDR2 SNEGSKA (reference sequence). The CDR3 sequence holds 11 residues, the cysteine and phenylalanine included. Only CDR3 DNA remains: 33 bases, in frame from the first base.

The sample here was tumor tissue, taken from a patient who underwent chemoradiotherapy. The chain is assembled from TRBV20-1 and TRBJ2-7, and possibly TRBD2, on 5 matching bases. This sequence originates from a human donor with HPV-associated anogenital cancer. The CDR3 protein is CSAREVYEQYF. The sequence in DNA is TGCAGTGCTAGGGAGGTATACGAGCAGTACTTC.